This TCR beta chain was captured by sequencing in a study of T cell responses to AZD1222 COVID-19 vaccine. CDR1 is SGHRS, CDR2 YFSETQ, per germline. The CDR3 runs to 13 residues. Trimming shortened V by 4 bases and J by 8 bases, and 10 bases separated the two germline ends. Sequencing used immunoSEQ multiplex PCR; TCRdb keeps in-frame clones, though not all of them. Of 120,000 or so clones detected, about 90% appear once; the ten largest clones hold roughly 4.5%. The sequence was obtained from an adult in good health. Sample: peripheral blood, taken on day 0 of AZD1222 vaccination. V and J are TRBV5-1 and TRBJ1-6; D ambiguous. The DNA for the CDR3 is TGCGCCAGCAGCCCCATCGGAGATTCACCCCTCCACTTT. Its protein product is CASSPIGDSPLHF.